The entry that follows covers one T cell receptor (beta chain) sequence. The data are from a study of blood T cell repertoires in COVID-19. About the research overall: The United States, Italy and Spain supplied acute and convalescent COVID-19 samples. T cells, B-cell-depleted T cells, or PBMCs provided the cDNA or gDNA that served as material.

The CDR3 consists of 16 residues. Germline V gives CDR1 MNHNS, CDR2 SASEGT. Trimming took 1 base from V and 2 from J; bases not matched to a gene: 6. Assay used: immunoSEQ multiplex PCR; TCRdb lists only in-frame clones, some missing. Altogether fewer than 300,000 clones are present, about four fifths being singletons, with the ten largest covering less than 4%. The receptor was derived from a young woman with acute or convalescent COVID-19. The chain links TRBV6-1 to TRBJ2-7, with 9 bases identical to TRBD2. Sequenced: peripheral blood. The CDR3 protein is CASSEVGGRAPYEQYF. The DNA for the CDR3 is TGTGCCAGCAGTGAAGTAGGCGGGAGGGCCCCCTACGAGCAGTACTTC.